This T cell receptor beta chain was found in a study of T cells expressing NK-cell markers. No DNA is given; TCRdb re-called the 5' RACE reads and lists each CDR3 protein once. The table lists roughly 450,000 distinct CDR3 sequences. Germline loops: CDR1 SGHRS, CDR2 YFSETQ. This CDR3 comprises 16 residues. This TCR was sampled from a woman aged 50 to 60 in good health. The material sequenced was blood T cells: a sorted CD56 or NKG2C T cell subset, CD4+ or CD8+ T cells, or bulk PBMC T cells (not recorded which). The chain is built from TRBV5-1 and TRBJ2-1; TCRdb selects TRBD2, and the lack of DNA leaves this call unchecked. CDR3 region: CASSLGLAGVFNEQFF.